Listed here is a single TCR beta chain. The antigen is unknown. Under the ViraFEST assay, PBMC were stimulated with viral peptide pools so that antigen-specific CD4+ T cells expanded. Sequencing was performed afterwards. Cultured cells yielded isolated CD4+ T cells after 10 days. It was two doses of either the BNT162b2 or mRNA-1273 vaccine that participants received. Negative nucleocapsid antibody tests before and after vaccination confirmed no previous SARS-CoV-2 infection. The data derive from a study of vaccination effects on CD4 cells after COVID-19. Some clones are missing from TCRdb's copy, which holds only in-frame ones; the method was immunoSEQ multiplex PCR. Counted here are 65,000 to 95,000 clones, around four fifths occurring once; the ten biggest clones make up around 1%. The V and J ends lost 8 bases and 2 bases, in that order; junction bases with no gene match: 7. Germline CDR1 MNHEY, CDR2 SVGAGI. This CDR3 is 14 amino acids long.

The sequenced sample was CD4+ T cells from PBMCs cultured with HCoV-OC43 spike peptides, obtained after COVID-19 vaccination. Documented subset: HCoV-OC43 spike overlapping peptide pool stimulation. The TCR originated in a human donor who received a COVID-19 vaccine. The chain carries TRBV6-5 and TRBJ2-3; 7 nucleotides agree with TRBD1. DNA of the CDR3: TGTGCCAGCGTTTCGGGACAGACCACAGATACGCAGTATTTT. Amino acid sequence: CASVSGQTTDTQYF.